Listed here are 29 T cell receptor beta chains from one sample, sequenced in a study of OX40 agonist ivuxolimab in advanced cancers. Assay: immunoSEQ multiplex PCR; the TCRdb copy retains only in-frame clones and omits some. The sample has some 80,000 clones, more than 80% seen once. The starting material was CD4+ or CD8+ T cells sorted from blood, obtained in a trial of the OX40 agonist ivuxolimab. The receptor set was obtained from an adult with an advanced solid tumor such as melanoma, head and neck, liver or kidney cancer.

This clone was counted once. This chain joins TRBV28 and TRBJ1-5; D gene unclear. The CDR3 extends over 14 amino acids. The germline V gene encodes CDR1 MDHEN and CDR2 SYDVKM. The V and J ends lost 1 base and 5 bases respectively, with 9 bases between them. The DNA of the CDR3 is TGTGCCAGCAGTTTATTAATCCTCTATCAGCCCCAGCATTTT. Protein: CASSLLILYQPQHF. Using reference TRBV28 and TRBJ1-5 for the parts outside the CDR3, the full variable domain is DVKVTQSSRYLVKRTGEKVFLECVQDMDHENMFWYRQDPGLGLRLIYFSYDVKMKEKGDIPEGYSVSREKKERFSLILESASTNQTSMYLCASSLLILYQPQHFGDGTRLSIL.

The chain employs TRBV7-8 and TRBJ2-5; TRBD2 aligns across 12 bases. After removal of 4 bases from V and 3 bases from J, the junction contained 9 bases not matched to a gene. The CDR3 loop spans 17 amino acids. The germline gives CDR1 SGHVS, CDR2 FQNEAQ. The CDR3 spells CASSSRGLAGPEETQYF. CDR3 DNA: TGTGCCAGCAGCTCCCGTGGACTAGCGGGACCAGAAGAGACCCAGTACTTC.

This sequence joins TRBV9 and TRBJ2-3, with unresolved D. CDR3 length: 13 amino acids. The germline CDR1 and CDR2 sequences are SGDLS and YYNGEE. V lost 0 bases and J lost 2, with 4 bases in between. DNA for the CDR3: TGTGCCAGCAGCGTAGGCGACACAGATACGCAGTATTTT. Protein: CASSVGDTDTQYF.

V and J are TRBV9 and TRBJ2-1; 11 nucleotides line up with TRBD2. Germline CDR1 is SGDLS and CDR2 is YYNGEE. V gave up 6 bases and J gave up 0 bases; unmatched junction bases: 17. This CDR3 is built from 20 residues. The CDR3 loop is CASTPGSIAGGISSYNEQFF. CDR3 sequence (DNA): TGTGCCAGCACCCCAGGCTCGATAGCGGGGGGGATCAGCTCCTACAATGAGCAGTTCTTC.

This chain links TRBV7-9 with TRBJ2-1; TRBD2 matches 7 bases. CDR3 length: 15 residues. Per germline, CDR1 SEHNR and CDR2 FQNEAQ (reference sequence). V gave up 5 bases and J gave up 3 bases; unmatched junction bases: 7. In nucleotides, the CDR3 is TGTGCCAGCAGCCGAGACGGGGGGAGCTACAATGAGCAGTTCTTC. Protein: CASSRDGGSYNEQFF.

This clone was counted a few times. The rearrangement links TRBV4-3 to TRBJ1-4; weak D call: TRBD1 (6 bases). The germline V gene encodes CDR1 LGHNA and CDR2 YSLEER. V was clipped by 0 bases and J by 8 bases, with 13 bases between them. The CDR3 length is 15 residues. CDR3 in amino acids: CASSQEMRRGEKLFF. The DNA of the CDR3 is TGCGCCAGCAGCCAAGAAATGCGCAGGGGCGAAAAACTGTTTTTT.

The V and J genes are TRBV2 and TRBJ1-6, with unresolved D. This CDR3 has 15 residues. Germline loops: CDR1 SNHLY, CDR2 FYNNEI. V gave up 1 base and J gave up 7 bases, with 11 bases separating them. For the CDR3, the DNA is TGTGCCAGCAGTGAAGGGTTCCGGGCCAATTCACCCCTCCACTTT. Translating gives CASSEGFRANSPLHF.

This rearrangement joins TRBV4-1 to TRBJ1-6, with D tentatively TRBD1 (5 bases). Per germline, CDR1 MGHRA and CDR2 YSYEKL. The CDR3 contains 19 residues. Between the trimmed V and J ends, which lost 0 bases and 2 bases, there was a span of 17 bases. This chain's CDR3 is CASSQDHFRGPTYNSPLHF. The CDR3 DNA reads TGCGCCAGCAGCCAAGATCACTTCCGGGGCCCCACCTATAATTCACCCCTCCACTTT.

The V gene is TRBV5-4, the J gene TRBJ1-1, with a weak D call TRBD1 (6 bases). V lost 3 bases and J lost 1, with 16 bases in between. Germline loops: CDR1 SGHNT, CDR2 YYREEE (reference sequence). This CDR3 has 16 amino acids. The CDR3 reads CASSSPGGGGNTEAFF. The CDR3 DNA reads as TGTGCCAGCAGCTCCCCGGGAGGGGGAGGGAACACTGAAGCTTTCTTT. Together with reference TRBV5-4 and TRBJ1-1, the CDR3 gives the full variable domain: ETGVTQSPTHLIKTRGQQVTLRCSSQSGHNTVSWYQQALGQGPQFIFQYYREEENGRGNFPPRFSGLQFPNYSSELNVNALELDDSALYLCASSSPGGGGNTEAFFGQGTRLTVV.

The chain is built from TRBV11-2 and TRBJ2-7, with a tentative D call TRBD1 (5 bases). This CDR3 has 14 amino acids. CDR1 is SGHAT, CDR2 FQNNGV, per germline. The V gene lost 5 bases and the J gene lost 7 bases, with 18 bases spanning the gap. Written as DNA, the CDR3 is TGTGCCAGCAGCAACAACCAGGGCCGGTATGAGCAGTACTTC. Protein product: CASSNNQGRYEQYF.

The chain has TRBV5-1 and TRBJ2-5; D perhaps matches TRBD2 (6 bases). CDR1 is SGHRS, CDR2 YFSETQ, per germline. This CDR3 spans 13 amino acids. Deletions cut 4 bases from V and 1 base from J, with 8 bases between. CDR3 DNA sequence: TGCGCCAGCAGCGCGGGACTCCAAGAGACCCAGTACTTC. Translated, it gives CASSAGLQETQYF.

The chain couples TRBV6-5 to TRBJ2-5, with D perhaps given as TRBD1 or TRBD2 (5 bases each). This CDR3 is built from 16 residues. The germline V gene has CDR1 MNHEY and CDR2 SVGAGI. V was clipped by 2 bases and J by 5 bases, with 18 bases between them. In DNA form, the CDR3 reads TGTGCCAGCAGTTACGGCAGGGTAGGGGACGTGGAGACCCAGTACTTC. It translates to CASSYGRVGDVETQYF.

V usage is TRBV2 and J usage is TRBJ1-4, with TRBD1 matching 8 bases. This CDR3 is built from 17 residues. The ends lost 6 bases at V and 4 bases at J; junction bases unmatched: 13. Per germline, CDR1 SNHLY and CDR2 FYNNEI. CDR3 nucleotides: TGTGCCAGCAGGAACGGACAGGGAAGGTCGAGTAATGAAAAACTGTTTTTT. Translation: CASRNGQGRSSNEKLFF.

The gene calls are TRBV27 and TRBJ2-2; 10 positions agree with TRBD2. The germline V gene has CDR1 MNHEY and CDR2 SMNVEV (reference sequence). V lost 2 bases to trimming and J lost 1 base; unmatched junction nucleotides: 4. This CDR3 comprises 17 residues. The CDR3 loop is CASSLSGGVGNTGELFF. DNA for the CDR3: TGTGCCAGCAGTTTAAGCGGGGGGGTGGGGAACACCGGGGAGCTGTTTTTT.

V usage is TRBV5-1 and J usage is TRBJ2-3; TRBD2 matches at 10 bases. The length of the CDR3 is 15 residues. Germline assignment: CDR1 SGHRS and CDR2 YFSETQ. V lost 0 bases to trimming and J lost 5 bases; unmatched junction nucleotides: 3. CDR3 DNA: TGCGCCAGCAGCTTGGGAGCTAGCGGGGGAGATACGCAGTATTTT. Protein: CASSLGASGGDTQYF.

CDR3 nucleotides: TGTGCCAGCAGCATGTCTCAGGGGCAGGTCTATGGCTACACCTTC. This translates into CASSMSQGQVYGYTF. This chain joins TRBV5-4 and TRBJ1-2; a weak D match, TRBD1 (6 bases). Germline V CDR1 and CDR2: SGHNT, YYREEE (reference sequence). The CDR3 runs 15 residues. Trimming left V 4 bases short and J 4 bases short, with 17 bases between.

This clone was recorded only once. The rearrangement links TRBV5-1 to TRBJ1-1, with D perhaps TRBD1 (5 bases). The V gene's germline CDR1 is SGHRS and CDR2 YFSETQ. This CDR3 region has 12 residues. V dropped 5 bases and J dropped 3 bases, with 8 bases sitting between them. DNA of the CDR3: TGCGCCAGCAGAACGGGGGACACTGAAGCTTTCTTT. It is translated as CASRTGDTEAFF.

The chain couples TRBV7-2 to TRBJ2-7; maybe TRBD2 (5 bases). Deletions cut 5 bases from V and 6 bases from J, with 20 bases between. CDR1 and CDR2 (germline): SGHTA, FQGNSA. The CDR3 is made up of 15 amino acids. CDR3: CASSVSDFSSTEQYF. For the CDR3, the DNA is TGTGCCAGCAGCGTCTCGGACTTTTCATCTACCGAGCAGTACTTC.

This rearrangement joins TRBV7-8 to TRBJ2-7; 11 bases agree with TRBD1. Germline lookup yields CDR1 SGHVS and CDR2 FQNEAQ. V dropped 4 bases and J dropped 2; count of bases not matched to a gene: 4. This CDR3 comprises 15 residues. CDR3 in amino acids: CASSSDRGLAYEQYF. CDR3 DNA sequence: TGTGCCAGCAGCTCGGACAGGGGGCTAGCCTACGAGCAGTACTTC.

About this clone itself: The junction departs from the called germline gene at one end, perhaps through a read error. This chain connects TRBV7-3 to TRBJ1-2; 8 bases map to TRBD1. Germline V gives CDR1 SGHTA, CDR2 FQGTGA. The CDR3 length is 13 residues. As DNA, the CDR3 is TGTGCCAGCAGCTCTTCTCTTCAGGGGGCTACCCATTTC. It encodes CASSSSLQGATHF.

Regarding this clone: Different DNA sequences within this sample yield the same CDR3. The rearrangement joins TRBV2 to TRBJ2-7, with D unresolved. CDR3 length: 14 amino acids. Trimming stripped 7 bases from V and 4 bases from J, with 17 bases between. Germline assignment: CDR1 SNHLY and CDR2 FYNNEI. Here the CDR3 DNA reads TGTGCCAGCACCCTAGGGCAGGCCGGGTACGAGCAGTACTTC. Translation: CASTLGQAGYEQYF.

The chain links TRBV28 to TRBJ2-2; TRBD1 is a possible D gene (6 bases). Germline CDR1 reads MDHEN; CDR2 reads SYDVKM. V was trimmed by 4 bases and J by 4 bases, leaving 13 bases between them. The CDR3 totals 15 residues. The CDR3 protein is CASSSYRVLTGELFF. The DNA of the CDR3 is TGTGCCAGCAGTTCCTACAGGGTACTCACCGGGGAGCTGTTTTTT.

Comments on this clone: A read error may produce the germline difference seen at one junction end. V and J are TRBV7-7 and TRBJ2-1; 8 bases fit TRBD2. The CDR3 length is 14 residues. From germline, CDR1 is SSHAT and CDR2 FNYEAQ (reference sequence). This CDR3 is CASSLSGGQHEQFF. The CDR3 DNA reads as TGTGCTAGCAGCTTATCGGGGGGGCAGCATGAGCAGTTCTTC.

This chain joins TRBV28 and TRBJ2-5, with TRBD1 as a possible D gene (6 bases). The CDR3 runs 13 residues. V shed 6 bases and J shed 7 bases, with 15 bases lying between them. Germline assignment: CDR1 MDHEN and CDR2 SYDVKM. CDR3 sequence reads: CASRSAGRGTQYF. CDR3 in DNA: TGTGCCAGCAGATCTGCGGGCAGGGGGACCCAGTACTTC.

This chain uses TRBV7-6 with TRBJ1-6; tentatively, D is TRBD1 (6 bases). The CDR3 consists of 16 residues. Trimming cost V 5 bases and J 3 bases, with 14 bases left between them. The germline V gene has CDR1 SGHVS and CDR2 FNYEAQ. The CDR3 protein is CASSTMEGGYNSPLHF. The CDR3 DNA reads as TGTGCCAGCAGCACCATGGAGGGGGGCTATAATTCACCCCTCCACTTT. Full variable domain (outside the CDR3, taken from reference TRBV7-6 and TRBJ1-6): GAGVSQSPRYKVTKRGQDVALRCDPISGHVSLYWYRQALGQGPEFLTYFNYEAQQDKSGLPNDRFSAERPEGSISTLTIQRTEQRDSAMYRCASSTMEGGYNSPLHFGNGTRLTVT.

The V and J genes are TRBV10-3 and TRBJ1-3; D unresolved. The CDR3 totals 16 residues. V lost 3 bases, J lost 0 bases, and 12 bases lay in between. The germline V gene encodes CDR1 ENHRY and CDR2 SYGVKD. The CDR3 loop reads CAISDPGTDSGNTIYF. CDR3 in DNA: TGTGCCATCAGTGATCCTGGAACCGACTCTGGAAACACCATATATTTT.

This clone occurred a few times. Other DNA sequences of this sample code for an identical CDR3. V gene TRBV2 combines with J gene TRBJ1-1; D might be TRBD1 (5 bases). This CDR3 is 13 amino acids long. V was trimmed by 4 bases and J by 5 bases, leaving 11 bases between them. Germline V gene sequence: CDR1 SNHLY, CDR2 FYNNEI. CDR3 nucleotide sequence: TGTGCCAGCAGTGGTCAGGGAGGTACTGAAGCTTTCTTT. Residues: CASSGQGGTEAFF.

This chain joins TRBV5-4 and TRBJ2-3; D is ambiguous. The CDR3 runs to 14 residues. The germline gives CDR1 SGHNT, CDR2 YYREEE (reference sequence). Deletions cut 4 bases from V and 2 bases from J, with 11 bases between. CDR3: CASSHNNPTDTQYF. The CDR3 DNA reads TGTGCCAGCAGCCACAATAATCCCACAGATACGCAGTATTTT.

This clone was observed once. V usage is TRBV2 and J usage is TRBJ2-7; 12 nucleotides align to TRBD1. The V gene end was trimmed by 6 bases and the J gene end by 3 bases; junction bases not matched to a gene: 12. The CDR3 sequence is 17 residues long. The germline V gene encodes CDR1 SNHLY and CDR2 FYNNEI. The CDR3 here is CASSATSGTGGSYEQYF. CDR3 nucleotide sequence: TGTGCCAGCAGCGCGACTTCCGGGACAGGGGGCAGCTACGAGCAGTACTTC.